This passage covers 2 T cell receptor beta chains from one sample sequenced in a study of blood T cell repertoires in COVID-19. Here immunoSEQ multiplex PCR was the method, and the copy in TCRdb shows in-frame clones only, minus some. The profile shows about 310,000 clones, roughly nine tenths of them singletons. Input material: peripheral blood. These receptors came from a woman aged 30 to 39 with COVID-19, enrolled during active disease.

As DNA, the CDR3 is TGTGCCAGCCAGCGGAGCGGGAGGGACAATGAGCAGTTCTTC. Translating gives CASQRSGRDNEQFF. The chain has TRBV9 and TRBJ2-1, with TRBD2 matching 10 bases. Losses at the gene ends were 7 bases for V and 5 bases for J; bases not matched to a gene: 6. The CDR3 is 14 amino acids. Germline V gene sequence: CDR1 SGDLS, CDR2 YYNGEE.

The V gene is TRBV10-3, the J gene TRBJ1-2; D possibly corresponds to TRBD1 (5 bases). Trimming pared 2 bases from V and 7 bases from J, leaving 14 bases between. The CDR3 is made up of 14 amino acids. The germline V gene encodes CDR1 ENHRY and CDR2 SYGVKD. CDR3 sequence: CAISEVGGSGGYTF. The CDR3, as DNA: TGTGCCATCAGTGAGGTTGGGGGGTCTGGTGGCTACACCTTC.